These 20 T cell receptor beta chains were sequenced from one sample in a study of T-cell reconstitution after alpha-beta-depleted transplantation in children. Unique molecular identifiers featured in how the TCRbeta library was prepared. MiXCR, run by TCRdb on the PCR reads, gives a single entry per CDR3 protein. The sample shows hundreds of thousands of distinct CDR3 sequences, 15% to 20% of them seen only once. The sample in question was PBMCs, mostly from graft donor cells, obtained 360 days after TCRalphabeta/CD19-depleted stem cell transplant. The receptors originated from a male patient between 2 and 10 years old who had a stem cell transplant for acute lymphoblastic leukemia, so the T cells may come from the graft donor.

This clonotype has at least ten counts. The gene calls are TRBV20-1 and TRBJ2-3; D gene uncertain. The CDR3 covers 11 residues. Germline V gives CDR1 DFQATT, CDR2 SNEGSKA (reference sequence). With 1 base removed from V and 7 bases from J, the gap between germline ends came to 6 bases. CDR3 nucleotides: TGCAGTGCTAGAGGGGCCAATACGCAGTATTTT. Its protein product is CSARGANTQYF.

This chain connects TRBV7-9 to TRBJ2-2, with D possibly being TRBD1 or TRBD2 (6 bases each). This CDR3 comprises 15 residues. The V and J ends lost 4 bases and 6 bases respectively, with 15 bases between them. CDR1 is SEHNR and CDR2 is FQNEAQ in the germline V gene (reference sequence). The CDR3 region has the DNA TGTGCCAGCAGCTACGTCCCGGGGGCTCCCGGGGAGCTGTTTTTT. Residues: CASSYVPGAPGELFF.

The chain employs TRBV5-1 and TRBJ2-2; no clear D gene. V lost 6 bases and J 1 base, leaving 7 bases between the germline ends. Germline CDR1 SGHRS, CDR2 YFSETQ. There are 13 residues in the CDR3. CDR3: CASNGRNTGELFF. The CDR3 nucleotides read TGCGCCAGCAACGGTAGGAACACCGGGGAGCTGTTTTTT.

V gene TRBV30 combines with J gene TRBJ2-6; either TRBD1 or TRBD2 may supply D (6 bases each). V was cut by 2 bases and J by 2 bases, with 10 bases left in between. Germline lookup yields CDR1 GTSNPN and CDR2 SVGIG (reference sequence). The CDR3 contains 15 residues. This CDR3 is CAWSSGATGANVLTF. CDR3 bases: TGTGCCTGGAGTTCGGGGGCTACTGGGGCCAACGTCCTGACTTTC.

This sequence joins TRBV6-5 and TRBJ2-4; 8 bases are a match to TRBD1. V lost 6 bases, J lost 15 bases, and 10 bases stayed unmatched. Germline assignment: CDR1 MNHEY and CDR2 SVGAGI. The CDR3 consists of 12 residues. CDR3 sequence: CASSSPGTGSYF. DNA for the CDR3: TGTGCCAGCAGCTCCCCCGGGACAGGATCGTACTTC.

CDR3 nucleotide sequence: TGCGCCAGCAGCCCCTTTGGGGGGACAGGGAATGAAAAACTGTTTTTT. Protein sequence: CASSPFGGTGNEKLFF. The chain employs TRBV4-3 and TRBJ1-4, with TRBD1 matching 9 bases. Germline CDR1 is LGHNA and CDR2 is YSLEER. Losses at the gene ends were 4 bases for V and 5 bases for J; bases not matched to a gene: 8. The CDR3 is 16 amino acids.

This clonotype turned up a few times. The chain carries TRBV4-2 and TRBJ1-1; D unclear. The CDR3 is made up of 13 amino acids. The V gene's germline CDR1 is LGHNA and CDR2 YNFKEQ. Between the trimmed V and J ends, which lost 6 bases and 0 bases, there was a span of 8 bases. In nucleotides, the CDR3 is TGTGCCAGCAGAAGTAACCTGAACACTGAAGCTTTCTTT. Translating gives CASRSNLNTEAFF.

The chain uses TRBV14 and TRBJ2-2, with D tentatively TRBD1 (5 bases). Trimming left V 2 bases short and J 5 bases short, with 9 bases between. Looked up from germline, CDR1 is SGHDN and CDR2 is FVKESK. The CDR3 sequence is 14 residues long. Here the CDR3 DNA reads TGTGCCAGCAGCCAACAGGGTGCTACCGGGGAGCTGTTTTTT. Protein sequence: CASSQQGATGELFF.

In this sample, this clonotype turned up once. J is TRBJ1-1 and V is TRBV6-2 or TRBV6-3; possible D gene TRBD1, 5 bases. The V end was cut by 4 bases, the J end by 7 bases, with 19 bases between. Germline CDR1 and CDR2: MNHEY and SVGEGT. CDR3 length equals 15 residues. The CDR3 is CASSSFWGGDGEAFF. CDR3 coding DNA: TGTGCCAGCAGTTCTTTTTGGGGGGGTGATGGTGAAGCTTTCTTT.

This clonotype was picked up many times. The chain couples TRBV2 to TRBJ2-3, with 11 bases aligning to TRBD2. The CDR3 consists of 14 residues. With 6 bases clipped from V and 11 bases from J, the junction kept 10 bases outside the gene matches. The germline V gene encodes CDR1 SNHLY and CDR2 FYNNEI. The CDR3 sequence: CASRSGTSGSLQYF. The CDR3 DNA is TGTGCCAGCAGGTCAGGGACTAGCGGATCCCTGCAGTATTTT.

This chain joins TRBV29-1 and TRBJ1-1; a weak D match, TRBD1 (5 bases). The CDR3 consists of 13 residues. V gave up 3 bases and J gave up 6 bases, with 14 bases separating them. CDR1 is SQVTM and CDR2 is ANQGSEA in the germline V gene. CDR3 coding DNA: TGCAGCGTTGACGACCTGGGGGACGCTGAAGCTTTCTTT. It yields the protein CSVDDLGDAEAFF.

The chain has TRBV29-1 and TRBJ2-3; 7 bases are shared with TRBD2. CDR3 size: 15 residues. With V trimmed by 7 bases and J by 2 bases, 12 bases remained unmatched. Germline assignment: CDR1 SQVTM and CDR2 ANQGSEA. The DNA for the CDR3 is TGCAGCGCGCCGAGGGTAGCGGGCGTCACAGATACGCAGTATTTT. It yields the protein CSAPRVAGVTDTQYF.

This chain connects TRBV12-3 or TRBV12-4 to TRBJ2-7; no definite D call. This CDR3 has 15 amino acids. The germline V and J ends were trimmed by 0 bases and 3 bases, with 12 bases remaining between them. CDR3 DNA sequence: TGTGCCAGCAGTTTAGCCCAGTCTTACTACTACGAGCAGTACTTC. Amino acid sequence: CASSLAQSYYYEQYF.

This clonotype appeared a few times. This chain links TRBV20-1 with TRBJ2-7; 7 positions agree with TRBD1. From germline, CDR1 is DFQATT and CDR2 SNEGSKA (reference sequence). The CDR3 consists of 16 residues. Trimming took 4 bases from V and 2 from J; bases not matched to a gene: 14. As DNA, the CDR3 is TGCAGTGCTACCCCTTTGTACAGGGGCCGTACCTACGAGCAGTACTTC. It is translated as CSATPLYRGRTYEQYF.

This clonotype was observed a single time. CDR3 protein: CASRTGSRLGETQYF. The CDR3 nucleotides read TGCGCCAGCAGAACCGGGTCCCGCCTAGGGGAGACCCAGTACTTC. The gene calls are TRBV5-1 and TRBJ2-5; D gene ambiguous. The CDR3 extends over 15 amino acids. Per the germline V gene, CDR1 is SGHRS and CDR2 is YFSETQ. V was trimmed by 5 bases and J by 5 bases, leaving 19 bases between them.

This clonotype was seen only a few times. The genes are TRBV5-1 and TRBJ2-3; 9 bases fit TRBD1. Germline lookup yields CDR1 SGHRS and CDR2 YFSETQ. This CDR3 is 15 amino acids long. V shed 3 bases and J 4 bases; nucleotides not matched to a gene: 6. CDR3 residues: CASSSGTGYADTQYF. As DNA, the CDR3 is TGCGCCAGCAGCTCGGGGACAGGGTATGCAGATACGCAGTATTTT.

This chain connects TRBV25-1 to TRBJ2-1; maybe TRBD2 (7 bases). Germline V gene data show CDR1 as MGHDK and CDR2 as SYGVNS. Between the trimmed V and J ends, which lost 1 base and 12 bases, there was a span of 16 bases. The CDR3 runs to 14 residues. The CDR3 spells CASSEFKGGDGQFF. CDR3 sequence (DNA): TGTGCCAGCAGTGAATTCAAGGGGGGGGACGGGCAGTTCTTC. Supplemented by reference TRBV25-1 and TRBJ2-1, the full variable domain reads EADIYQTPRYLVIGTGKKITLECSQTMGHDKMYWYQQDPGMELHLIHYSYGVNSTEKGDLSSESTVSRIRTEHFPLTLESARPSHTSQYLCASSEFKGGDGQFFGPGTRLTVL.

This clonotype came up a few times. This rearrangement joins TRBV6-5 to TRBJ1-2; a weak D match, TRBD1 (6 bases). Between the trimmed V and J ends, which lost 7 bases and 7 bases, there was a span of 16 bases. This CDR3 region has 13 residues. CDR1 and CDR2 from the germline V gene are MNHEY and SVGAGI. CDR3 in amino acids: CASNGQPFSGYTF. DNA for the CDR3: TGTGCCAGCAACGGACAGCCGTTTAGTGGCTACACCTTC.

The chain has TRBV5-6 and TRBJ2-5; D tentatively reads TRBD1 or TRBD2 (5 bases each). This CDR3 is built from 16 residues. V dropped 8 bases and J dropped 4 bases, with 24 bases sitting between them. The germline V gene encodes CDR1 SGHDT and CDR2 YYEEEE. The CDR3 nucleotides are TGTGCCAGGGGCCCGGGGCAGCCAGGGAGAATAGAGACCCAGTACTTC. Its protein product is CARGPGQPGRIETQYF.

This clonotype was detected ten times or more. The chain has TRBV10-3 and TRBJ2-7; TRBD1 matches 7 bases. This CDR3 spans 15 amino acids. Germline CDR1 reads ENHRY; CDR2 reads SYGVKD. With 5 bases clipped from V and 5 bases from J, the junction kept 12 bases outside the gene matches. The CDR3 sequence: CAISSSGQLNHEQYF. CDR3 coding DNA: TGTGCCATCAGTTCGTCGGGACAGCTAAACCACGAGCAGTACTTC.